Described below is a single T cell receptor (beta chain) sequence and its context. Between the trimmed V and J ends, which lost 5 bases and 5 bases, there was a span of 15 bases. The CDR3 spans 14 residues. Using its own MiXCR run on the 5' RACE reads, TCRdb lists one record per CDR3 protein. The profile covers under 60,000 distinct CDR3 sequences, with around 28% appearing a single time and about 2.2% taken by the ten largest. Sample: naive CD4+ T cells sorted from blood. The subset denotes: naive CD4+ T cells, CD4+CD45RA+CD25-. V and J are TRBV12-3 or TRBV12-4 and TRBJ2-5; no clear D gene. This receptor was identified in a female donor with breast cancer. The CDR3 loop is CASSTRLVRETQYF. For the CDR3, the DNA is TGTGCCAGCAGTACCCGACTGGTCCGGGAGACCCAGTACTTC.